The 9 T cell receptor beta chains below come from one sample, sequenced in a study of T cell responses to AZD1222 COVID-19 vaccine. Assay used: immunoSEQ multiplex PCR; TCRdb lists only in-frame clones, some missing. Of approximately 120,000 clones in the sample, 90% were seen once. Sequenced material: peripheral blood, taken on day 0 of MenACWY control vaccination. The receptor set was obtained from an adult in good health.

V and J are TRBV9 and TRBJ2-5; 12 nucleotides agree with TRBD2. The CDR3 sequence is 15 residues long. The germline V gene encodes CDR1 SGDLS and CDR2 YYNGEE. V was pared by 4 bases and J by 1 base, with 2 bases of the junction left unmatched. In nucleotides, the CDR3 is TGTGCCAGCAGCATGACTAGCGGGAGCCAAGAGACCCAGTACTTC. It encodes CASSMTSGSQETQYF.

The table lists this clone with a count of one. V usage is TRBV19 and J usage is TRBJ1-1, with D unresolved. The CDR3 totals 14 residues. Germline V CDR1 and CDR2: LNHDA, SQIVND (reference sequence). V dropped 7 bases and J dropped 1 base, with 13 bases sitting between them. The CDR3 region has the DNA TGTGCCAGTACGGCTAGGAAAACGAACACTGAAGCTTTCTTT. Translation gives CASTARKTNTEAFF.

This chain connects TRBV18 to TRBJ2-7; 10 bases are a match to TRBD1. Germline V gives CDR1 KGHSH, CDR2 LQKENI. The V segment lost 4 bases and the J segment 7 bases; nucleotides outside the gene matches: 4. The CDR3 is 13 amino acids. CDR3 nucleotides: TGTGCCAGCTCACTGGGACAGGGGATAGAGCAGTACTTC. As protein: CASSLGQGIEQYF.

The rearrangement joins TRBV14 to TRBJ2-1; D unclear. V lost 0 bases and J 0 bases, leaving 9 bases between the germline ends. Germline-derived CDR1 and CDR2 are SGHDN and FVKESK. CDR3 size: 16 residues. The CDR3 bases are TGTGCCAGCAGCCAAGAAACAGTTAGCTCCTACAATGAGCAGTTCTTC. Translating gives CASSQETVSSYNEQFF.

This rearrangement joins TRBV19 to TRBJ2-5; TRBD1 agrees at 10 bases. The V gene end was trimmed by 4 bases and the J gene end by 5 bases; junction bases not matched to a gene: 7. This CDR3 has 15 amino acids. Germline lookup yields CDR1 LNHDA and CDR2 SQIVND (reference sequence). For the CDR3, the DNA is TGTGCCAGTAGTACTGGACAGGGGGTTATCGAGACCCAGTACTTC. Translating it yields CASSTGQGVIETQYF.

The rearrangement joins TRBV9 to TRBJ2-2, with 9 bases fitting TRBD1. In germline, CDR1 is SGDLS, CDR2 YYNGEE. Losses at the gene ends were 3 bases for V and 1 base for J; bases not matched to a gene: 4. The length of the CDR3 is 16 residues. CDR3 sequence reads: CASSGRTGVNTGELFF. The CDR3 nucleotides read TGTGCCAGCAGCGGGAGGACAGGGGTGAACACCGGGGAGCTGTTTTTT.

This rearrangement joins TRBV19 to TRBJ2-7, with D hard to call. Per the germline V gene, CDR1 is LNHDA and CDR2 is SQIVND (reference sequence). CDR3 length equals 17 residues. V was cut by 0 bases and J by 0 bases, with 15 bases left in between. CDR3 DNA: TGTGCCAGTAGTATAGATTCCCGGAAACAAATCTCCTACGAGCAGTACGTC. This gives the protein CASSIDSRKQISYEQYV.

The rearrangement links TRBV27 to TRBJ1-5; D may be TRBD1 (5 bases). The CDR3 loop spans 16 amino acids. Germline V gives CDR1 MNHEY, CDR2 SMNVEV (reference sequence). Trimming shortened V by 1 base and J by 2 bases, and 12 bases separated the two germline ends. CDR3 DNA: TGTGCCAGCAGTTTATTTGGGGGTCGGGGCAATCAGCCCCAGCATTTT. It is translated as CASSLFGGRGNQPQHF.

Remarks on this clone: Distinct nucleotide sequences in the sample also encode this CDR3. This sequence joins TRBV12-3 or TRBV12-4 and TRBJ2-5; 9 nucleotides align to TRBD1. CDR3 size: 13 residues. After removal of 4 bases from V and 5 bases from J, the junction contained 2 bases not matched to a gene. The CDR3 reads CASSSGQGETQYF. CDR3 DNA sequence: TGTGCCAGCAGTTCAGGACAGGGGGAGACCCAGTACTTC.